The 3 T cell receptor beta chains in this list originate from one sample, sequenced in a study of cytomegalovirus exposure and HLA in healthy donors. This PCR relied on a set of 60 Vbeta primers and 13 Jbeta primers. Sequencing was performed with immunoSEQ multiplex PCR; in TCRdb, only in-frame clones are kept and a portion is missing. The table records about 170,000 clones, roughly 67% of them present only once. The sequencing input was PBMCs. The receptors here all came from a woman in her late teens or twenties in good health and CMV-seropositive.

CDR3 in DNA: TGCGCCAGCAGCTCCCCCGGGACAGGGGCTGGTGGCTACACCTTC. This gives the protein CASSSPGTGAGGYTF. The genes are TRBV5-1 and TRBJ1-2, with 10 bases lining up with TRBD1. With V trimmed by 3 bases and J by 7 bases, 9 bases remained unmatched. This CDR3 spans 15 amino acids. In germline, CDR1 is SGHRS, CDR2 YFSETQ.

The sample holds a few counts of this clone. The V gene is TRBV5-3, the J gene TRBJ1-3; the D is unclear. TRBV5-3 is treated as an ORF (open reading frame) with a function not yet certain. Trimming pared 8 bases from V and 0 bases from J, leaving 15 bases between. This CDR3 has 15 amino acids. The CDR3 sequence: CASPQWPNSGNTIYF. The CDR3 DNA follows: TGTGCCAGCCCCCAATGGCCAAACTCTGGAAACACCATATATTTT.

This clone has a handful of counts. This chain connects TRBV4-3 to TRBJ2-7; D may be TRBD1 (6 bases). Trimming took 4 bases from V and 3 from J, leaving 19 bases between them. Germline V gene data show CDR1 as LGHNA and CDR2 as YSLEER. The CDR3 runs to 16 residues. CDR3 coding DNA: TGCGCCAGCAGCCCGGGTCCCGGGACACAAAACTACGAGCAGTACTTC. This translates into CASSPGPGTQNYEQYF.